This entry concerns a single TCR beta chain. The antigen is undetermined. The PCR used 60 Vbeta and 13 Jbeta primers. The assay was immunoSEQ multiplex PCR, and TCRdb's table has in-frame clones only and misses some. The table shows about 170,000 clones, with 75% to 90% occurring only once. This sample is part of a study of cytomegalovirus exposure and HLA in healthy donors. Regarding the study as a whole: Some TCR beta chains (roughly 160 of them) were listed as cytomegalovirus-associated. There were some public TCRs occurring in many donors, but most TCR sequences were rare. Later on, a genetic analysis was performed. It linked a missense variant in DCLRE1C with V- and J-gene trimming of TCR beta. Exclusion applied to some V segments, including TRBV6-2 and TRBV6-3, as they were indistinguishable.

V was shortened by 2 bases and J by 0 bases, with 10 bases between the two germline ends. Germline-derived CDR1 and CDR2 are MDHEN and SYDVKM. The CDR3 sequence is 15 residues long. Sequenced input: PBMCs. The source is a boy younger than 10 in good health and CMV-seronegative. The chain has TRBV28 and TRBJ1-1; D is undetermined. The chain's CDR3 is CASSLMGSMNTEAFF. The CDR3 nucleotides read TGTGCCAGCAGTTTAATGGGGAGTATGAACACTGAAGCTTTCTTT.